In this sample, the clone carrying this T cell receptor beta chain turned up a few times. Antigen specificity is unknown. TCRdb re-called the RACE reads through MiXCR, storing one row per CDR3 protein. The sample lists 150,000 or so distinct CDR3 sequences, about 14% occurring once. V gave up 1 base and J gave up 2 bases, with 12 bases separating them. The CDR3 spans 15 residues. Germline V gene lookup returns CDR1 LGHDT and CDR2 YNNKEL (reference sequence). The data originate from a study of human T cells and chemical hapten exposure. Noted time point: patch test 1, 2 weeks after DPC sensitization. Treatment denoted: therapeutic diphenylcyclopropenone sensitization with weekly scalp DPC. Whole-study results and caveats: PT1 expanded TCR counts and patch test score were linked, and their correlation was positive.

The TCR comes from a woman aged 25-40 years with alopecia areata. Some clones in this sample may be carry-over from other donors' samples. This chain joins TRBV3-1 and TRBJ2-7, with TRBD1 as a possible D gene (5 bases). Sample: whole blood, taken in connection with sensitization to the hapten diphenylcyclopropenone (DPC). CDR3 residues: CASSQAPGLTYEQYF. The CDR3, as DNA: TGTGCCAGCAGCCAAGCACCAGGGCTTACCTACGAGCAGTACTTC.